This is a list of T cell receptor beta chains from one sample in a study of vaccination and CD4 T cells after COVID-19. These receptors lack a known antigen. MiXCR, applied by TCRdb to the PCR reads, yields one record per CDR3 protein. This table has around 13,000 distinct CDR3 sequences, around 42% appearing once. The sample in question was CD4+ T cells from blood, cultured in vitro, obtained before SARS-CoV-2 vaccination. Receptors were obtained from a human donor who had recovered from COVID-19. CDR3s include the opening cysteine and the closing phenylalanine or tryptophan. The D gene is left open where the match is weak. Rows may omit the clone size; those that give it use once, few, many or a size class.

CASMTGNTEAFF,TGTGCCAGCATGACAGGGAACACTGAAGCTTTCTTT,TRBV5-6,.,TRBJ1-1,.
CASSLSGQVRPPFF,TGTGCCAGCAGTCTCTCAGGACAGGTCAGACCACCTTTCTTT,TRBV6-1,.,TRBJ1-1,TRBD1
CATSRDTRGEQYF,TGTGCCACCAGCAGAGATACCAGGGGCGAGCAGTACTTC,TRBV15,large,TRBJ2-7,.
CASSLASGRINSPLHF,TGTGCCAGCAGCTTAGCGTCGGGGCGGATCAATTCACCCCTCCACTTT,TRBV7-9,.,TRBJ1-6,.
CASSPTFLDRAYEQYF,TGTGCCAGCAGTCCTACGTTCTTGGACAGGGCCTACGAGCAGTACTTC,TRBV6-1,few,TRBJ2-7,TRBD1
CASSTGLRGTQYF,TGTGCCAGTAGCACGGGTCTCAGGGGGACCCAGTACTTC,TRBV19,.,TRBJ2-5,.
CASSDSGTSVYNEQFF,TGTGCCAGCAGTGACTCGGGGACTAGCGTGTACAATGAGCAGTTCTTC,TRBV6-4,few,TRBJ2-1,TRBD2
CATSRAGAGEMFF,TGTGCCACCAGCAGGGCGGGGGCGGGGGAGATGTTTTTT,TRBV15,.,TRBJ2-2,.
CASSAKGPNTEAFF,TGTGCCAGTAGTGCAAAGGGGCCGAACACTGAAGCTTTCTTT,TRBV19,.,TRBJ1-1,.
CASSSGASYGYTF,TGTGCCAGCAGTTCCGGGGCCAGCTATGGCTACACCTTC,TRBV27,few,TRBJ1-2,.
CASSETVRSPLHF,TGTGCCAGCAGTGAAACGGTTCGTTCACCCCTCCACTTT,TRBV6-1,few,TRBJ1-6,.
CASSPLGSRGTDTQYF,TGTGCCAGCAGCCCTTTAGGCAGCCGCGGGACAGATACGCAGTATTTT,TRBV7-7,.,TRBJ2-3,.
CASSPWQGAGELFF,TGTGCCAGCAGCCCTTGGCAGGGAGCCGGGGAGCTGTTTTTT,TRBV7-3,few,TRBJ2-2,.
CASSLNSIGIGYTF,TGTGCCAGCAGCTTAAACAGTATCGGGATTGGCTACACCTTC,TRBV7-8,.,TRBJ1-2,.